These 25 T cell receptor beta chains were all obtained from the same sample, sequenced in a study of T cell responses to AZD1222 COVID-19 vaccine. Produced via immunoSEQ multiplex PCR; TCRdb's table is partial and in-frame only. The sample yields approximately 140,000 clones, around four fifths seen once. Sequenced here: peripheral blood, sampled on day 0 of MenACWY control vaccination. The receptors were gathered from an adult in good health.

The V and J genes are TRBV7-8 and TRBJ1-1; D unresolved. CDR3 length: 13 amino acids. Germline-derived CDR1 and CDR2 are SGHVS and FQNEAQ. V shed 2 bases and J shed 7 bases, with 11 bases lying between them. The CDR3 sequence: CASSLFPHDEAFF. The CDR3 region has the DNA TGTGCCAGCAGCTTATTTCCGCACGATGAAGCTTTCTTT. Full variable domain (missing parts from reference TRBV7-8 and TRBJ1-1): GAGVSQSPRYKVAKRGQDVALRCDPISGHVSLFWYQQALGQGPEFLTYFQNEAQLDKSGLPSDRFFAERPEGSVSTLKIQRTQQEDSAVYLCASSLFPHDEAFFGQGTRLTVV.

This chain joins TRBV7-9 and TRBJ1-1; D is perhaps TRBD1 (5 bases). There are 15 residues in the CDR3. The V end lost 6 bases, the J end lost 1 base, and 15 bases lay between the germline ends. Germline CDR1 SEHNR, CDR2 FQNEAQ (reference sequence). The CDR3 loop is CASSLPGLPNTEAFF. The CDR3 region has the DNA TGTGCCAGCAGTCTCCCGGGACTCCCGAACACTGAAGCTTTCTTT.

CDR3 sequence: CAISESGQDYQPQHF. CDR3 bases: TGTGCCATCAGTGAGTCTGGCCAGGATTATCAGCCCCAGCATTTT. The V gene is TRBV10-3, the J gene TRBJ1-5; D uncertain. CDR1 is ENHRY and CDR2 is SYGVKD in the germline V gene. The CDR3 consists of 15 residues. Trimming removed 0 bases from V and 5 bases from J, with 11 bases in between.

CDR3 DNA sequence: TGTGCCAGCTCAAAAGGACAGGGGGCTGCTGGAAACACCATATATTTT. As protein: CASSKGQGAAGNTIYF. This sequence joins TRBV18 and TRBJ1-3; TRBD1 matches at 11 bases. Germline V gene sequence: CDR1 KGHSH, CDR2 LQKENI. Trimming took 5 bases from V and 2 from J; bases not matched to a gene: 5. The CDR3 is 16 residues long.

CDR3 nucleotide sequence: TGTGCCAGCATCGCGCAGGGTGGAGAGACCCAGTACTTC. Translation: CASIAQGGETQYF. The chain links TRBV11-2 to TRBJ2-5, with D perhaps TRBD1 (5 bases). CDR3 size: 13 residues. Germline V CDR1 and CDR2: SGHAT, FQNNGV. Deletions cut 7 bases from V and 4 bases from J, with 13 bases between.

This chain joins TRBV3-1 (or the pseudogene TRBV3-2) and TRBJ1-1; 7 bases align to TRBD1. Germline CDR1 LGHDT, CDR2 YNNKEL (reference sequence). This CDR3 has 14 amino acids. V dropped 3 bases and J dropped 10; count of bases not matched to a gene: 11. The CDR3 protein is CASSHGDSVAGAFF. The DNA of the CDR3 is TGTGCCAGCAGCCATGGGGACAGCGTCGCAGGAGCTTTCTTT.

This clone was observed a single time. This chain connects TRBV5-1 to TRBJ2-5; tentative D call: TRBD2 (5 bases). Germline assignment: CDR1 SGHRS and CDR2 YFSETQ. V was cut by 2 bases and J by 5 bases, with 16 bases left in between. This CDR3 region has 15 residues. The CDR3 region has the DNA TGCGCCAGCAGCTTTACTAGGATAGCCGAGGAGACCCAGTACTTC. Translated, it gives CASSFTRIAEETQYF.

The chain carries TRBV18 and TRBJ1-1; D not certain. The germline CDR1 and CDR2 sequences are KGHSH and LQKENI. V dropped 3 bases and J dropped 4 bases, with 12 bases sitting between them. The CDR3 covers 14 residues. As DNA, the CDR3 is TGTGCCAGCTCACCCCTCCGGGGAGGCACTGAAGCTTTCTTT. Translated, it gives CASSPLRGGTEAFF.

J is TRBJ1-5 and V is TRBV27, with 8 bases lining up with TRBD1. Germline trimming cut 10 bases from V and 7 bases from J; bases unmatched to any gene: 9. The CDR3 sequence is 13 residues long. Germline CDR1 reads MNHEY; CDR2 reads SMNVEV (reference sequence). The CDR3, as DNA: TGTGCCACACCTGACAGGGGCGGGCAGCCCCAGCATTTT. It yields the protein CATPDRGGQPQHF.

The rearrangement uses TRBV11-2 and TRBJ2-7; TRBD2 might be the D (6 bases). Per the germline V gene, CDR1 is SGHAT and CDR2 is FQNNGV. V was cut by 5 bases and J by 7 bases, with 15 bases left in between. The CDR3 sequence is 13 residues long. CDR3 nucleotide sequence: TGTGCCAGCAGCCCTAGGAGGGATGGGGAGCAGTACGTC. Encoded protein: CASSPRRDGEQYV.

A single count supports this clone. This rearrangement joins TRBV3-1 (or the pseudogene TRBV3-2) to TRBJ2-7; no clear D gene. V gave up 1 base and J gave up 6 bases, with 10 bases separating them. The V gene's germline CDR1 is LGHDT and CDR2 YNNKEL (reference sequence). The length of the CDR3 is 13 residues. CDR3 residues: CASSQGTFGEQYF. CDR3 bases: TGTGCCAGCAGCCAAGGAACGTTTGGCGAGCAGTACTTC.

The rearrangement uses TRBV7-8 and TRBJ2-3, with 8 bases lining up with TRBD2. The ends lost 3 bases at V and 2 bases at J; junction bases unmatched: 10. The CDR3 totals 17 residues. The germline CDR1 and CDR2 sequences are SGHVS and FQNEAQ. The CDR3 region is CASSLSGRGGHTDTQYF. The CDR3 region has the DNA TGTGCCAGCAGCTTGTCCGGCCGGGGGGGGCACACAGATACGCAGTATTTT. Complete variable domain (other parts from reference TRBV7-8 and TRBJ2-3): GAGVSQSPRYKVAKRGQDVALRCDPISGHVSLFWYQQALGQGPEFLTYFQNEAQLDKSGLPSDRFFAERPEGSVSTLKIQRTQQEDSAVYLCASSLSGRGGHTDTQYFGPGTRLTVL.

The rearrangement uses TRBV18 and TRBJ2-1, with D tentatively TRBD1 or TRBD2 (6 bases each). The CDR3 consists of 17 residues. Germline assignment: CDR1 KGHSH and CDR2 LQKENI. V was pared by 4 bases and J by 0 bases, with 16 bases between. Here the CDR3 reads CASSLTPGASSYNEQFF. CDR3 in DNA: TGTGCCAGCTCACTTACCCCGGGGGCCAGCTCCTACAATGAGCAGTTCTTC.

This chain joins TRBV2 and TRBJ1-3; D call uncertain. This CDR3 region has 13 residues. Germline values: CDR1 SNHLY, CDR2 FYNNEI. The V end was cut by 8 bases, the J end by 4 bases, with 12 bases between. The CDR3 DNA sequence: TGTGCCAGCCAGCGTATAGCCGGAAACACCATATATTTT. The encoded protein is CASQRIAGNTIYF.

J is TRBJ2-3 and V is TRBV29-1, with D maybe TRBD2 (6 bases). This CDR3 has 13 amino acids. The ends were cut back, 7 bases at V and 3 bases at J, with 14 bases in the middle. Germline assignment: CDR1 SQVTM and CDR2 ANQGSEA. The CDR3 reads CSGGSGETDTQYF. The CDR3 DNA follows: TGCAGCGGGGGTAGCGGAGAAACAGATACGCAGTATTTT.

This clone was picked up one time. The chain links TRBV6-1 to TRBJ2-3; D is unclear. This CDR3 is built from 14 residues. Trimming stripped 2 bases from V and 5 bases from J, with 11 bases between. Germline lookup yields CDR1 MNHNS and CDR2 SASEGT. The CDR3 DNA sequence: TGTGCCAGCAGTGAATCAAGGGTAGGAGATACGCAGTATTTT. The encoded protein is CASSESRVGDTQYF.

This rearrangement joins TRBV29-1 to TRBJ2-1, with a weak D call TRBD1 (6 bases). The CDR3 contains 11 residues. Trimming took off 4 bases at V and 8 bases at J, with 9 bases between the two ends. Germline lookup yields CDR1 SQVTM and CDR2 ANQGSEA. DNA of the CDR3: TGCAGCGTTGCAGGGGTCCATGAGCAGTTCTTC. Its protein is CSVAGVHEQFF.

The chain is built from TRBV5-1 and TRBJ1-1, with a possible D match to TRBD1 (5 bases). Looked up from germline, CDR1 is SGHRS and CDR2 is YFSETQ. Trimming took 4 bases from V and 1 from J, leaving 11 bases between them. The CDR3 runs 14 residues. The CDR3 DNA reads TGCGCCAGCAGCCTCAGACAGAAGAACACTGAAGCTTTCTTT. It codes for CASSLRQKNTEAFF.

The chain uses TRBV10-2 and TRBJ1-4; D remains ambiguous. The germline V and J ends were trimmed by 8 bases and 8 bases, with 12 bases remaining between them. Germline values: CDR1 WSHSY, CDR2 SAAADI. The CDR3 spans 12 residues. The CDR3 DNA reads as TGCGCCAGCGGCCGCGGACGGGAAAAACTGTTTTTT. Protein: CASGRGREKLFF.

J is TRBJ2-2 and V is TRBV27, with D perhaps given as TRBD1 or TRBD2 (6 bases each). The germline gives CDR1 MNHEY, CDR2 SMNVEV (reference sequence). V lost 6 bases, J lost 4 bases, and 9 bases lay in between. CDR3 length: 13 amino acids. DNA of the CDR3: TGTGCCAGCAGGAAGGGGGGCACCGGGGAGCTGTTTTTT. This codes for CASRKGGTGELFF.

The chain combines TRBV11-2 with TRBJ2-1; 13 nucleotides align to TRBD2. Germline CDR1 and CDR2: SGHAT and FQNNGV. CDR3 size: 17 residues. V was pared by 5 bases and J by 1 base, with 5 bases of the junction left unmatched. The CDR3 sequence is CASSPQTSGGSYNEQFF. The CDR3 nucleotides are TGTGCCAGCAGCCCTCAGACTAGCGGGGGGTCCTACAATGAGCAGTTCTTC.

The chain has TRBV15 and TRBJ2-2, with D possibly TRBD2 on 7 matching bases. This CDR3 spans 14 amino acids. The V end lost 6 bases, the J end lost 4 bases, and 12 bases lay between the germline ends. Germline V gives CDR1 LNHNV, CDR2 YYDKDF (reference sequence). This CDR3 is CATREGGATGELFF. Here the CDR3 DNA reads TGTGCCACCAGGGAAGGGGGGGCCACCGGGGAGCTGTTTTTT.

This clone was seen a single time. This sequence joins TRBV11-3 and TRBJ1-6; TRBD1 matches 9 bases. CDR1 is SGHNT and CDR2 is YENEEA in the germline V gene. After removal of 5 bases from V and 7 bases from J, the junction contained 6 bases not matched to a gene. The CDR3 has 15 amino acids. CDR3 DNA: TGTGCCAGCAGCCGTACGGGACAGGGCAATTCACCCCTCCACTTT. It is translated as CASSRTGQGNSPLHF.

The J gene is TRBJ2-7, the V gene TRBV5-4, with TRBD2 identical over 9 bases. The CDR3 has 16 residues. Trimming at V came to 0 bases and at J to 1 base, leaving 5 bases not matched to a gene. Germline V gene lookup returns CDR1 SGHNT and CDR2 YYREEE (reference sequence). The CDR3 DNA reads TGTGCCAGCAGCTTGGGGGGGACTAGCTTTTCCTACGAGCAGTACTTC. It is translated as CASSLGGTSFSYEQYF.

The CDR3 here is CASRPTFGQYTDTQYF. Here the CDR3 DNA reads TGTGCCAGCAGGCCCACTTTTGGACAGTACACAGATACGCAGTATTTT. V gene TRBV2 combines with J gene TRBJ2-3; possibly TRBD1 for D (6 bases). Germline V CDR1 and CDR2: SNHLY, FYNNEI. The CDR3 is 16 amino acids. Trimming left V 6 bases short and J 2 bases short, with 18 bases between. Using reference TRBV2 and TRBJ2-3 for the parts outside the CDR3, the full variable domain is EPEVTQTPSHQVTQMGQEVILRCVPISNHLYFYWYRQILGQKVEFLVSFYNNEISEKSEIFDDQFSVERPDGSNFTLKIRSTKLEDSAMYFCASRPTFGQYTDTQYFGPGTRLTVL.